This record covers a single T cell receptor (beta chain). The repertoire was sequenced with immunoSEQ multiplex PCR; TCRdb's copy has only in-frame clones and lacks some. The table includes about 51,000 clones, 93% detected once. This specimen comes from a study of T cell changes during pregnancy in multiple sclerosis. The junction had 2 bases not matched to a gene; V was cut back by 4 bases and J by 2 bases. The CDR3 contains 14 residues. Germline CDR1 and CDR2: MRHNA and SNTAGT. Specimen: peripheral blood, collected in the second trimester of pregnancy. This clonotype was obtained from a female donor with multiple sclerosis, enrolled in a pregnancy study. This rearrangement joins TRBV6-4 to TRBJ2-3; the match to TRBD2 covers 8 bases. In nucleotides, the CDR3 is TGTGCCAGCAGTGCGGGAGGGCACACAGATACGCAGTATTTT. This sequence encodes CASSAGGHTDTQYF.